Sequencing of this TCR beta chain was carried out in a study of metastatic and nonmetastatic thyroid tumors. In the study overall: Repertoires of blood and of tissue (tumor or nodule) from malignant and benign thyroid patients were compared.

Study results and caveats: Malignant thyroid tumors reportedly exceeded benign nodules significantly in TCR beta diversity, with the difference appearing in blood and tumor.

There are 16 residues in the CDR3. CDR1 and CDR2 from the germline V gene are LGHDT and YNNKEL (reference sequence). V gave up 4 bases and J gave up 0 bases, with 14 bases separating them. Per the authors' pipeline: Across clinicopathological groups, CDR3 differences served as the basis for building a distant-metastasis classifier for papillary thyroid cancer. TCRdb re-called the PCR reads with MiXCR. TCRdb, not the authors, supplied the V and J calls. The data contain just over 70,000 clones, around 20% of them seen just once; the ten biggest clones take up 9.5% to 15%. This clone occurred many times. Its matching antigen is unknown. Every patient was untreated before thyroid surgery.

The rearrangement joins TRBV3-1 to TRBJ2-3; a possible D gene is TRBD2 (5 bases). The sequence derives from a female donor with papillary thyroid cancer or a benign thyroid nodule (not recorded which). Some clones in this sample may be carry-over from other donors' samples. Sequenced material: blood. In DNA form, the CDR3 reads TGTGCCAGCAGCCGACGCAGCGGCACTAGCACAGATACGCAGTATTTT. Amino acid sequence: CASSRRSGTSTDTQYF.